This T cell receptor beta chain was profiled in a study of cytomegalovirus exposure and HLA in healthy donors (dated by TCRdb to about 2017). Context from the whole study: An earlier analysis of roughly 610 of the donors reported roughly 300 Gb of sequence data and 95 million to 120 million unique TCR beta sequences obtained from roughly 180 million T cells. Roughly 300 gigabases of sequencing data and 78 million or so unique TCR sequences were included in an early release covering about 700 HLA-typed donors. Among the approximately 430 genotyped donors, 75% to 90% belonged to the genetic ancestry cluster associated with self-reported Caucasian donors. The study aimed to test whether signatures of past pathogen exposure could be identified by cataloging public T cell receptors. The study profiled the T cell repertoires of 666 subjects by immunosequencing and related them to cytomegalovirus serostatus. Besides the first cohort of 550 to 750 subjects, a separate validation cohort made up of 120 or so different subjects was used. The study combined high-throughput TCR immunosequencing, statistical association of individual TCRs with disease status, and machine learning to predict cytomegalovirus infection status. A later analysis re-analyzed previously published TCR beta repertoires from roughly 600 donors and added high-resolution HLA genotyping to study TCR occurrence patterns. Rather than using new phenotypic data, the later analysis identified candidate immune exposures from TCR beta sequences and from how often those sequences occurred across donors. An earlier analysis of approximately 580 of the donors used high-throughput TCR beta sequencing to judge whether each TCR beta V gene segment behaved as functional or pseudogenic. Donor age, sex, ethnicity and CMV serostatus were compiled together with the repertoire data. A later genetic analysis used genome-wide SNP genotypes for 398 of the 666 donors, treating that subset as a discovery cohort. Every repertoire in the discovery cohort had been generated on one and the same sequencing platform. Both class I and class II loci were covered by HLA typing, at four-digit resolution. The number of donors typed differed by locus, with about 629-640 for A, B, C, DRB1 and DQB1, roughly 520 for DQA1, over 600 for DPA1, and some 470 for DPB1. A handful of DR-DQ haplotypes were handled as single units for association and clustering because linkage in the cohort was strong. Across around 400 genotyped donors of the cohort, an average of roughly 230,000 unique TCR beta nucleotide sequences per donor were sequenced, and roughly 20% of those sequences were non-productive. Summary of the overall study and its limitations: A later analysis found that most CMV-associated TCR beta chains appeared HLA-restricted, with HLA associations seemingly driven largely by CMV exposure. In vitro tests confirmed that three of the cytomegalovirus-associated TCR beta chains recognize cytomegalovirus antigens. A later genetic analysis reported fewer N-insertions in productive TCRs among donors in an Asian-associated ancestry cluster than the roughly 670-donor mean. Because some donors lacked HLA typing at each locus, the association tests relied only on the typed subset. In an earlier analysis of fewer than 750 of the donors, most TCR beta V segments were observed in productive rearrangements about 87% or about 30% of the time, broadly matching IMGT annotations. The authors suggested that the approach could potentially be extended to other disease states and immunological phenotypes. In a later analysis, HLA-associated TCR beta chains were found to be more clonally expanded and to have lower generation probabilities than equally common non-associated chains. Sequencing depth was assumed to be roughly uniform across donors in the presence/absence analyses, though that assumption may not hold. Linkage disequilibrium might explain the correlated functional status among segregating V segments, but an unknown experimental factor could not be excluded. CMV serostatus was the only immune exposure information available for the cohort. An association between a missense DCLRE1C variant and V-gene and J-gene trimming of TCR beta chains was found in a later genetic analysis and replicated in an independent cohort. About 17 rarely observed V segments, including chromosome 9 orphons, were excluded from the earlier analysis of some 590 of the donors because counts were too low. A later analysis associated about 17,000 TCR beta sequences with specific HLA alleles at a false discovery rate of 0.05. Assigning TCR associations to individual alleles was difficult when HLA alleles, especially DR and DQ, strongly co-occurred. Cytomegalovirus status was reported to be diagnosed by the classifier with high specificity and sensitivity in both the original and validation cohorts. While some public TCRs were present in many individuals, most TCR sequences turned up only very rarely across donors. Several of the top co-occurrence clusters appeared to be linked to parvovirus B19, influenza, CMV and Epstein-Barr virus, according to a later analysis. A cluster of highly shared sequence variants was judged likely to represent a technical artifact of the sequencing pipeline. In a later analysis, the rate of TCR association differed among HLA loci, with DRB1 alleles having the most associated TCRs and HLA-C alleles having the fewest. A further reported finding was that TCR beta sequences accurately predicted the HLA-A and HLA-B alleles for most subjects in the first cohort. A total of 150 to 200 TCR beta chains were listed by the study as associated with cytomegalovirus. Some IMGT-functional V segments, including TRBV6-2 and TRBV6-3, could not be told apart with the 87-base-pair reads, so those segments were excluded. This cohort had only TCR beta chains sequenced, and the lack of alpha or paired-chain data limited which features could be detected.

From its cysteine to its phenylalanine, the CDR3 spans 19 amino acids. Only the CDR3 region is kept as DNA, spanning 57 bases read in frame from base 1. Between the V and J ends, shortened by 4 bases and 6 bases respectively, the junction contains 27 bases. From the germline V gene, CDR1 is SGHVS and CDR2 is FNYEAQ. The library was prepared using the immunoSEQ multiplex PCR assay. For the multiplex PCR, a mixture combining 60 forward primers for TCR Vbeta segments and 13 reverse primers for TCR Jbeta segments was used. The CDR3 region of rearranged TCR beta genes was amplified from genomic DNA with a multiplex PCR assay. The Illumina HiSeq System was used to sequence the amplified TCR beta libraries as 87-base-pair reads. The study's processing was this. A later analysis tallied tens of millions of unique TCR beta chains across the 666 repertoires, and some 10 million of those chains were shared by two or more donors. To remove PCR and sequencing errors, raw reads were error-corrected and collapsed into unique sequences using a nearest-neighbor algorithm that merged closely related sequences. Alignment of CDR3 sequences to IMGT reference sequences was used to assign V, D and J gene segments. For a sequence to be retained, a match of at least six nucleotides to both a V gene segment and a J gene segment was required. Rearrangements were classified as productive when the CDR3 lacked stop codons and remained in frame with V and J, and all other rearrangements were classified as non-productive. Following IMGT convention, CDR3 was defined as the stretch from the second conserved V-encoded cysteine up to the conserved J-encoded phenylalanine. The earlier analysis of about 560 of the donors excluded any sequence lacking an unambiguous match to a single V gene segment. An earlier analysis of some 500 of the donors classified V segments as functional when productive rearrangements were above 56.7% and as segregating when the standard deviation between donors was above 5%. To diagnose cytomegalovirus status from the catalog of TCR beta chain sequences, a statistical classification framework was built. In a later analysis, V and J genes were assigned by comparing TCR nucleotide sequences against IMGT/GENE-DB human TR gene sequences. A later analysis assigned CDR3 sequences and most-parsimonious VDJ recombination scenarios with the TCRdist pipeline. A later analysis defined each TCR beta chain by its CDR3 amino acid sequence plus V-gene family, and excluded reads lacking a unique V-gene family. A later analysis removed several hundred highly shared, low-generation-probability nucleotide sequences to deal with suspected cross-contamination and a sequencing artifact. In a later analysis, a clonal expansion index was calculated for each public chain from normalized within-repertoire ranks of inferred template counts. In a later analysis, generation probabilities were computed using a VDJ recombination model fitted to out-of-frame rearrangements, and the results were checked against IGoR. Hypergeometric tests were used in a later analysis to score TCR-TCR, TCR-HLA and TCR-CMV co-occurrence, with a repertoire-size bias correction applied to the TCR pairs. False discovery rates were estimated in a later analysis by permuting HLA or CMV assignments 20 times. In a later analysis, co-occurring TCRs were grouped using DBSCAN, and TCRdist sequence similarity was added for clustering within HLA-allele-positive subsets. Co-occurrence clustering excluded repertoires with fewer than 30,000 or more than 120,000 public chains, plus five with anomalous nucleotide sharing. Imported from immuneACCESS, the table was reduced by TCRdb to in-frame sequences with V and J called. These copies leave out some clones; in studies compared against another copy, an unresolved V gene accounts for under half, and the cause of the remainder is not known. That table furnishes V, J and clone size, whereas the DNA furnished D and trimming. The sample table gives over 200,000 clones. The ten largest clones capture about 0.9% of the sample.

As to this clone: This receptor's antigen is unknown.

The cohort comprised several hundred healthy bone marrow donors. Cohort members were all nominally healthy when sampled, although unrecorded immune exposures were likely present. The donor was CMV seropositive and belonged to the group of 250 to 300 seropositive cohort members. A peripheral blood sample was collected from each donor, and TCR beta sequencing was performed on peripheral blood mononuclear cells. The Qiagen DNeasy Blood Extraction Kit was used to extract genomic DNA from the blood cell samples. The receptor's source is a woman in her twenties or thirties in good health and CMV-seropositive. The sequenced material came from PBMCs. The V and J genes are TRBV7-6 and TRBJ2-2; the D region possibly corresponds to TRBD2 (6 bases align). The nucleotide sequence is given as TGTGCCAGCAGCTCAAATGCTTCTCCCCGTGACCGGAGGGCCGGGGAGCTGTTTTTT. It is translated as CASSSNASPRDRRAGELFF.